This T cell receptor (beta chain) was found in a study of T-cell memory formation after mild COVID-19. Background on the study: Largely, the TCR clusters proved donor specific.

TCRdb re-derived calls from the 5' RACE reads in MiXCR, one entry per CDR3 protein. The data hold roughly 150,000 distinct CDR3 sequences, with 10% to 15% observed a single time. V was clipped by 6 bases and J by 7 bases, with 13 bases between them. CDR3 size: 13 residues. Per germline, CDR1 MNHEY and CDR2 SVGAGI. This clonotype has more than one count but fewer than ten. What it recognizes is unknown. Study-wide results and limits: Largely, contracting CD4+ clones fell within CM and EM, and contracting CD8+ clones within EMRA. Pre-infection memory contained some responding clones, which suggested that cross-reactive memory had joined. For second-wave clones that peaked at day 37, SARS-CoV-2 specificity went unverified.

This clonotype was sampled from a man aged 18 to 30 who had mild COVID-19 (a few samples of this study predate the infection). Cell type and time point are not known. The sequencing sample was made of PBMCs or a T cell subset sorted from them (not recorded which). This chain uses TRBV6-5 with TRBJ2-4, with D possibly matching TRBD2 (5 bases). In nucleotides, the CDR3 is TGTGCCAGCAGGGGAGTGGAGTGGAACATTCAGTACTTC. Encoded protein: CASRGVEWNIQYF.